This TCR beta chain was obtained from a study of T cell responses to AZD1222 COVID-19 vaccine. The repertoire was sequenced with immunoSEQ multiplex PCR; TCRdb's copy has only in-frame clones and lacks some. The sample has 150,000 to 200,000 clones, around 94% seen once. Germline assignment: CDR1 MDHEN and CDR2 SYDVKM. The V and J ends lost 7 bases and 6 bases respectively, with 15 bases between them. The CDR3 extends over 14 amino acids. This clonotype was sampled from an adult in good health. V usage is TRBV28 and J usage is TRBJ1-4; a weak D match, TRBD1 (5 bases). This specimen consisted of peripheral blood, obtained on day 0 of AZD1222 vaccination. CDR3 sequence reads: CASTSPGPDEKLFF. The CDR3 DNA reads TGTGCCAGCACCAGCCCGGGGCCTGATGAAAAACTGTTTTTT. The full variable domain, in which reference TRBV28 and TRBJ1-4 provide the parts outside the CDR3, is DVKVTQSSRYLVKRTGEKVFLECVQDMDHENMFWYRQDPGLGLRLIYFSYDVKMKEKGDIPEGYSVSREKKERFSLILESASTNQTSMYLCASTSPGPDEKLFFGSGTQLSVL.